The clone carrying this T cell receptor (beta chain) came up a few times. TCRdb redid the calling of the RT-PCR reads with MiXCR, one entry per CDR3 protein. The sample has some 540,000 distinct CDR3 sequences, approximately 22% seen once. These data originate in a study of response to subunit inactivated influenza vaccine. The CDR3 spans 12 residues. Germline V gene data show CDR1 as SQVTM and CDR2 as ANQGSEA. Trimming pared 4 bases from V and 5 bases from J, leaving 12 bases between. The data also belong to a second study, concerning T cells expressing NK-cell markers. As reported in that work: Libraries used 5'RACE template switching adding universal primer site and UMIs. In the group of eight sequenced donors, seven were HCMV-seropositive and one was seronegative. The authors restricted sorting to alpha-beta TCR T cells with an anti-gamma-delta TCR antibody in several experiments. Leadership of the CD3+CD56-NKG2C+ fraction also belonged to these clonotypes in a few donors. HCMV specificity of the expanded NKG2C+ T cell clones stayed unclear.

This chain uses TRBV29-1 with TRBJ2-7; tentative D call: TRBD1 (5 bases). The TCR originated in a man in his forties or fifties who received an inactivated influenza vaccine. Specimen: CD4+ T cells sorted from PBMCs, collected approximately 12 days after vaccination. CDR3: CSVGGRVNEQYF. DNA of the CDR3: TGCAGCGTTGGTGGCAGGGTTAACGAGCAGTACTTC.